This entry concerns a single T cell receptor (beta chain). The antigen remains undetermined. This sample is drawn from a study of cytomegalovirus exposure and HLA in healthy donors. The assay was immunoSEQ multiplex PCR, and TCRdb's table has in-frame clones only and misses some. This table has under 150,000 clones, approximately 84% appearing once. The CDR3 loop spans 16 amino acids. Germline CDR1 is LGHNA and CDR2 is YSLEER. V was clipped by 4 bases and J by 0 bases; unmatched bases: 8. Study-level results: The dataset shows that most TCR sequences were rare, while some public TCRs occurred in many donors. Under in vitro conditions, a few CMV-associated chains were confirmed as specific for CMV antigens.

The donors were in the approximately 130-subject validation cohort, distinct from the approximately 700-subject first cohort. The clonotype was recovered from a woman between 25 and 40 years old in good health and CMV-seronegative. The specimen was PBMCs. The chain couples TRBV4-3 to TRBJ2-7; 8 bases are a match to TRBD2. CDR3 sequence: CASSPDIAGSSYEQYF. In nucleotides, the CDR3 is TGCGCCAGCAGCCCGGACATAGCGGGGAGCTCCTACGAGCAGTACTTC.